Sequencing of this T cell receptor (beta chain) was carried out in a study of early T cells in non-severe SARS-CoV-2 infection. About the study: The study sequenced bulk RNA from unsorted whole blood, with chains unpaired.

To note about this clonotype: Its specificity is unknown.

Study-wide results and caveats: Using VDJdb, the matching emphasized anti-spike CD8 responses while missing private and CD4 specificities.

Unique molecular identifiers (one per individual cDNA molecule) were attached. Using its own MiXCR run on the 5' RACE reads, TCRdb lists one record per CDR3 protein. Of tens of thousands of distinct CDR3 sequences listed, roughly an eighth are singletons. Germline V gene lookup returns CDR1 MNHNY and CDR2 SVGAGI (reference sequence). V was pared by 4 bases and J by 4 bases, with 10 bases between. The length of the CDR3 is 13 residues. This chain connects TRBV6-6 to TRBJ1-2; D is undetermined. The TCR sequence derives from an adult who was a healthcare worker with PCR-confirmed SARS-CoV-2 infection or an uninfected control (not recorded which). The sequenced sample consisted of whole blood. CDR3 protein: CASSLPGSYGYTF. The DNA for the CDR3 is TGTGCCAGCAGTTTACCGGGAAGCTATGGCTACACCTTC.